This T cell receptor beta chain was captured in a study of shared clonotypes between healthy human individuals. Study results and limitations: Sequencing of the sorted subsets was shown by rarefaction to be incomplete despite large depth. In general, naive subsets displayed greater estimated richness than memory subsets did.

A remark on this clone: What it recognizes is unknown.

Produced via immunoSEQ multiplex PCR; TCRdb's table is partial and in-frame only. The sample includes fewer than 1.6 million clones, 98% of them seen just once. The sample was naive CD4+ T cells sorted from blood. Described subset: CD45RA+ positively selected. The clonotype originates from a man younger than 40 in good health.

CDR3 sequence (DNA): TGTGCCAGCAGTTGGGGCCAGGGGCCATCCACAGATACGCAGTATTTT. It specifies CASSWGQGPSTDTQYF. This chain connects TRBV28 to TRBJ2-3; the D gene is possibly TRBD1 (6 bases). Germline lookup yields CDR1 MDHEN and CDR2 SYDVKM. Trimming stripped 4 bases from V and 2 bases from J, with 16 bases between. CDR3 length: 16 residues.